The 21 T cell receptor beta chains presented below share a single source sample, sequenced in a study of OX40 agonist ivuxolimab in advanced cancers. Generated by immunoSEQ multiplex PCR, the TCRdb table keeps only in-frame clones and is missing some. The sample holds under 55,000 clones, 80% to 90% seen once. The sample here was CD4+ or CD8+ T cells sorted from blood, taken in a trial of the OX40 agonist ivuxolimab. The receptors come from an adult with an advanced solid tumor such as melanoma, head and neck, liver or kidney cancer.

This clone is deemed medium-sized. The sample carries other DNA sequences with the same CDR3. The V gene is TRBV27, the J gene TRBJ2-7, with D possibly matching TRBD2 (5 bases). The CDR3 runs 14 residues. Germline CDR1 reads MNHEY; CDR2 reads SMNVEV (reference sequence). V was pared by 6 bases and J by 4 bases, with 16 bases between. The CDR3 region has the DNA TGTGCCAGCAGGTGGGGTCGGGAAGGATACGAGCAGTACTTC. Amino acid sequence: CASRWGREGYEQYF.

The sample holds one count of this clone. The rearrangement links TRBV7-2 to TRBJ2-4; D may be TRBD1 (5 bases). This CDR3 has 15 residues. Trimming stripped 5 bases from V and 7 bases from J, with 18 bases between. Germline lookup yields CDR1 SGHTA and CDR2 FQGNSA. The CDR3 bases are TGTGCCAGCAGCGCTAGAGACAGCCTGGGGAACATTCAGTACTTC. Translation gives CASSARDSLGNIQYF. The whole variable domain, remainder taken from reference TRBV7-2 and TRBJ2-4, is GAGVSQSPSNKVTEKGKDVELRCDPISGHTALYWYRQSLGQGLEFLIYFQGNSAPDKSGLPSDRFSAERTGGSVSTLTIQRTQQEDSAVYLCASSARDSLGNIQYFGAGTRLSVL.

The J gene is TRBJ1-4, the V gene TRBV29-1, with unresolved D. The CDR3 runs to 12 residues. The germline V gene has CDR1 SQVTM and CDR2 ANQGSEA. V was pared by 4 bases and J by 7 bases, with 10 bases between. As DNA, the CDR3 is TGCAGCGTTGGGGTGTCGGCTGAAAAACTGTTTTTT. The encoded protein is CSVGVSAEKLFF.

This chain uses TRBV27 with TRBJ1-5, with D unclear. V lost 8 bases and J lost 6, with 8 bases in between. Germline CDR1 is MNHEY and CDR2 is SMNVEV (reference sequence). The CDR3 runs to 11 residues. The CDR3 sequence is CASLWGQPQHF. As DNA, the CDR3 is TGTGCCAGCCTATGGGGTCAGCCCCAGCATTTT.

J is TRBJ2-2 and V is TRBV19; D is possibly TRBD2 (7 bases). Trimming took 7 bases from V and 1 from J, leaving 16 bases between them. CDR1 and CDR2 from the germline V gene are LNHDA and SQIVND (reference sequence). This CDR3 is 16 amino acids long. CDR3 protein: CASKGGLTKNTGELFF. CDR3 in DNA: TGTGCCAGTAAGGGGGGACTAACGAAGAACACCGGGGAGCTGTTTTTT.

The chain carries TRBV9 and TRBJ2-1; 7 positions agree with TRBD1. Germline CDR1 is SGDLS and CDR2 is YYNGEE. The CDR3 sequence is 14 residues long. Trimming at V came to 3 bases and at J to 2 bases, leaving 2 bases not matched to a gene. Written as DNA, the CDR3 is TGTGCCAGCAGCGGACAGGGAGCCTACAATGAGCAGTTCTTC. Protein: CASSGQGAYNEQFF. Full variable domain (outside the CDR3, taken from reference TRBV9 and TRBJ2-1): DSGVTQTPKHLITATGQRVTLRCSPRSGDLSVYWYQQSLDQGLQFLIQYYNGEERAKGNILERFSAQQFPDLHSELNLSSLELGDSALYFCASSGQGAYNEQFFGPGTRLTVL.

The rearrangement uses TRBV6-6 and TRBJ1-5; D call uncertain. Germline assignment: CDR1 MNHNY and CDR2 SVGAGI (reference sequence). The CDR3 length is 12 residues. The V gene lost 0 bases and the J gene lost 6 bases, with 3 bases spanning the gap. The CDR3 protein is CASSYSGQPQHF. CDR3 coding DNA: TGTGCCAGCAGTTACTCGGGTCAGCCCCAGCATTTT.

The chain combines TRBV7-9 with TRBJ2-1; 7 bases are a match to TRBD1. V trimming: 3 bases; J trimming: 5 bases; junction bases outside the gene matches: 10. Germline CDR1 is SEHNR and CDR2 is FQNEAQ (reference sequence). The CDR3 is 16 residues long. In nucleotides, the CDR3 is TGTGCCAGCAGCTTGACCGGGACAGCGAGGCACAATGAGCAGTTCTTC. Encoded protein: CASSLTGTARHNEQFF.

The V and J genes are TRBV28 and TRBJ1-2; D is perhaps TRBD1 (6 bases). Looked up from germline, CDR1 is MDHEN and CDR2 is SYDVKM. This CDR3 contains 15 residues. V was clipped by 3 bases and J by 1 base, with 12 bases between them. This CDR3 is CASSFAGEFNYGYTF. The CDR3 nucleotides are TGTGCCAGCAGTTTCGCAGGGGAATTTAACTATGGCTACACCTTC.

Here the CDR3 DNA reads TGTGCCTGGACACGGGACAGGGAATTCGGCTACACCTTC. Translating gives CAWTRDREFGYTF. The chain recombines TRBV30 with TRBJ1-2; 9 bases map to TRBD1. V dropped 4 bases and J dropped 8; count of bases not matched to a gene: 8. This CDR3 is built from 13 residues. The germline V gene has CDR1 GTSNPN and CDR2 SVGIG (reference sequence).

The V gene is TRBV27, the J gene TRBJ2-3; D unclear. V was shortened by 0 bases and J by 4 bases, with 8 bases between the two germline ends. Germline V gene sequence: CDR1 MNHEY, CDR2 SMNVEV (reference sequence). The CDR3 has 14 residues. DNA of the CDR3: TGTGCCAGCAGTTTATCGGCACTGGCAGATACGCAGTATTTT. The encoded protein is CASSLSALADTQYF.

The CDR3 loop reads CASSPGSGANVLTF. For the CDR3, the DNA is TGTGCCAGCAGCCCGGGCTCTGGGGCCAACGTCCTGACTTTC. J is TRBJ2-6 and V is TRBV11-2, with D unclear. The CDR3 is 14 residues long. Trimming removed 5 bases from V and 0 bases from J, with 5 bases in between. Germline CDR1 reads SGHAT; CDR2 reads FQNNGV.

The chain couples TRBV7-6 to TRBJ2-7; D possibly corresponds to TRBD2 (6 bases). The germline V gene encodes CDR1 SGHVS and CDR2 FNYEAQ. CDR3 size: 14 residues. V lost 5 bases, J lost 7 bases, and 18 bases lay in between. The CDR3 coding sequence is TGTGCCAGCAGCACCGGACGGAGGGGACGAGAGCAGTACTTC. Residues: CASSTGRRGREQYF. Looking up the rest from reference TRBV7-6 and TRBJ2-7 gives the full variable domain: GAGVSQSPRYKVTKRGQDVALRCDPISGHVSLYWYRQALGQGPEFLTYFNYEAQQDKSGLPNDRFSAERPEGSISTLTIQRTEQRDSAMYRCASSTGRRGREQYFGPGTRLTVT.

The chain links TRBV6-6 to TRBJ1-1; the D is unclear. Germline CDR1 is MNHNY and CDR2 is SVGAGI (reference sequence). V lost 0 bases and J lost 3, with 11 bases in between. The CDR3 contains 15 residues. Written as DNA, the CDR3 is TGTGCCAGCAGTTACTCCCGACGTCTGGACACTGAAGCTTTCTTT. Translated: CASSYSRRLDTEAFF.

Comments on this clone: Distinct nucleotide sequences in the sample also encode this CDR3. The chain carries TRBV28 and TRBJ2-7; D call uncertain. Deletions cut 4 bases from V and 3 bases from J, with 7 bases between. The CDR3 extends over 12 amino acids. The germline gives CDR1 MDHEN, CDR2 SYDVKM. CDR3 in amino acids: CASSSPRYEQYF. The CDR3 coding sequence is TGTGCCAGCAGTTCCCCTCGCTACGAGCAGTACTTC. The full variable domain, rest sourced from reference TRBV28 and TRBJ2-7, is DVKVTQSSRYLVKRTGEKVFLECVQDMDHENMFWYRQDPGLGLRLIYFSYDVKMKEKGDIPEGYSVSREKKERFSLILESASTNQTSMYLCASSSPRYEQYFGPGTRLTVT.

The CDR3 protein is CASSQDRQGALSTF. DNA for the CDR3: TGCGCCAGCAGCCAAGACCGACAGGGGGCCTTGAGCACCTTC. This chain links TRBV4-1 with TRBJ1-2; 10 bases are a match to TRBD1. Germline CDR1 reads MGHRA; CDR2 reads YSYEKL. The CDR3 has 14 residues. V shed 0 bases and J 13 bases; nucleotides not matched to a gene: 8.

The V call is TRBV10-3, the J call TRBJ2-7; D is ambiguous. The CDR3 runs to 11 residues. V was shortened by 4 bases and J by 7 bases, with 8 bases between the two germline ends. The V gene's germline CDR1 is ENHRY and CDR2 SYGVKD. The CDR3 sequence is CAISAGWEQYF. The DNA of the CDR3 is TGTGCCATCAGTGCCGGATGGGAGCAGTACTTC.

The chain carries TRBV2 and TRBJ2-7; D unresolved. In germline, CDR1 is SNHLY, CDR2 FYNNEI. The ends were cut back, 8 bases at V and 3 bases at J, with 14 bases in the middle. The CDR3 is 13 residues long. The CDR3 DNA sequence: TGTGCCAGCGTATACAGTGGTAGCTACGAGCAGTACTTC. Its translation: CASVYSGSYEQYF.

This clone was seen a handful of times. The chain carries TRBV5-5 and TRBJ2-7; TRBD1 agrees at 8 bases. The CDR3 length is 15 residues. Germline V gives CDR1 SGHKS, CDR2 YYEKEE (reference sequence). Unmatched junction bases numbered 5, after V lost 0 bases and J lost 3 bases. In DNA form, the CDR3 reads TGTGCCAGCAGCTTGGGGGACAGGAGTGTCTACGAGCAGTACTTC. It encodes CASSLGDRSVYEQYF.

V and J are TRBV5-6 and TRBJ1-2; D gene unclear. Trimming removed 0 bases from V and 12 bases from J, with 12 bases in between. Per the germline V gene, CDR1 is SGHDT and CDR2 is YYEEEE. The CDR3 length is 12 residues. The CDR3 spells CASSLAVGENTF. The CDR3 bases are TGTGCCAGCAGCTTGGCGGTGGGAGAGAACACCTTC. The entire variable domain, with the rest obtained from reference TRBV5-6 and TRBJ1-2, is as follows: DAGVTQSPTHLIKTRGQQVTLRCSPKSGHDTVSWYQQALGQGPQFIFQYYEEEERQRGNFPDRFSGHQFPNYSSELNVNALLLGDSALYLCASSLAVGENTFGSGTRLTVV.

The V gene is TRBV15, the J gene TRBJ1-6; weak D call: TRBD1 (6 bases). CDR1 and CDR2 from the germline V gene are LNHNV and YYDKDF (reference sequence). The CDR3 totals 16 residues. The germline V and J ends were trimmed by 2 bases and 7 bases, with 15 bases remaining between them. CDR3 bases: TGTGCCACCAGCAGACCTCGGACAGCTCCGAATTCACCCCTCCACTTT. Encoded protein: CATSRPRTAPNSPLHF.